The 17 T cell receptor beta chains in this list originate from one sample, sequenced in a study of CD8+ T cells in alopecia areata. Treatment noted: oral pan-JAK inhibitor, 5-10 mg twice daily. Following extraction, RNA underwent reverse transcription to cDNA, which served as the sequencing template. Measured with immunoSEQ multiplex PCR; TCRdb has only the in-frame clones, and not every one. Here the sample spans approximately 200,000 clones, around 56% being singletons. Sequenced here: CD4+ T cells sorted from blood, sampled at week 4, from a patient treated with tofacitinib. These receptors all come from a human donor with alopecia areata.

The count of this clone is one. The chain couples TRBV5-4 to TRBJ2-2; perhaps TRBD1 as D (5 bases). V dropped 3 bases and J dropped 1 base, with 13 bases sitting between them. Germline values: CDR1 SGHNT, CDR2 YYREEE (reference sequence). CDR3 length equals 16 residues. The CDR3: CASSSFGTGNTGELFF. In DNA, the CDR3 is TGTGCCAGCAGCTCTTTCGGAACAGGGAACACCGGGGAGCTGTTTTTT.

The V gene is TRBV29-1, the J gene TRBJ2-1; D uncertain. The CDR3 is made up of 8 amino acids. V dropped 3 bases and J dropped 12 bases, with 3 bases sitting between them. The germline gives CDR1 SQVTM, CDR2 ANQGSEA. The CDR3 sequence: CSVDGQFF. The CDR3 DNA sequence: TGCAGCGTTGATGGGCAGTTCTTC.

CDR3 protein: CATSRDHLNTEAFF. CDR3 nucleotide sequence: TGTGCCACCAGCAGAGATCACCTGAACACTGAAGCTTTCTTT. The rearrangement links TRBV15 to TRBJ1-1; D not resolved. The CDR3 has 14 amino acids. Germline V gene sequence: CDR1 LNHNV, CDR2 YYDKDF (reference sequence). The V and J ends lost 0 bases and 0 bases respectively, with 5 bases between them.

The rearrangement links TRBV10-3 to TRBJ1-1; D is ambiguous. The germline gives CDR1 ENHRY, CDR2 SYGVKD. The CDR3 covers 12 residues. The V end was cut by 0 bases, the J end by 11 bases, with 10 bases between. CDR3 coding DNA: TGTGCCATCAGTGAGTCCAAGGGATCCGCTTTCTTT. Amino acids: CAISESKGSAFF.

J is TRBJ1-1 and V is TRBV27, with D hard to call. CDR1 and CDR2 from the germline V gene are MNHEY and SMNVEV (reference sequence). The CDR3 runs to 14 residues. V dropped 3 bases and J dropped 0 bases, with 8 bases sitting between them. CDR3 amino acids: CASSLSRLNTEAFF. The CDR3 DNA sequence: TGTGCCAGCAGTTTGTCCCGGCTGAACACTGAAGCTTTCTTT.

The chain joins TRBV6-6 to TRBJ1-2; the D gene is possibly TRBD1 (6 bases). CDR1 is MNHNY and CDR2 is SVGAGI in the germline V gene (reference sequence). CDR3 size: 16 residues. The V and J ends lost 6 bases and 4 bases respectively, with 21 bases between them. CDR3 amino acids: CASRRPGHGNLYGYTF. CDR3 nucleotides: TGTGCCAGCAGACGACCGGGACACGGAAATCTCTATGGCTACACCTTC.

The sample holds one count of this clone. The rearrangement uses TRBV6-5 and TRBJ1-1, with 7 positions matching TRBD1. The CDR3 length is 14 residues. V lost 5 bases, J lost 4 bases, and 7 bases stayed unmatched. Germline values: CDR1 MNHEY, CDR2 SVGAGI. The CDR3 sequence is CASSRTGESTEAFF. The CDR3 DNA sequence: TGTGCCAGCAGTCGTACAGGGGAGAGCACTGAAGCTTTCTTT.

V gene TRBV4-1 combines with J gene TRBJ2-7; TRBD1 or TRBD2 may be the D gene (7 bases each). Germline-derived CDR1 and CDR2 are MGHRA and YSYEKL. There are 14 residues in the CDR3. V was clipped by 8 bases and J by 4 bases, with 18 bases between them. The CDR3 DNA reads TGCGCCAGCGGAAGGGCAGGGGGAGGGTACGAGCAGTACTTC. Its translation is CASGRAGGGYEQYF.

This chain joins TRBV30 and TRBJ1-4; weak D call: TRBD1 (5 bases). Germline lookup yields CDR1 GTSNPN and CDR2 SVGIG (reference sequence). This CDR3 has 15 residues. V gave up 5 bases and J gave up 0 bases, with 13 bases separating them. CDR3 in DNA: TGTGCCTGGGGTCGGGGCGAAACAACTAATGAAAAACTGTTTTTT. It yields the protein CAWGRGETTNEKLFF.

This clone was seen only a few times. The V gene is TRBV27, the J gene TRBJ2-1, with 7 positions matching TRBD2. CDR3 size: 10 residues. Per the germline V gene, CDR1 is MNHEY and CDR2 is SMNVEV (reference sequence). The CDR3 loop is CPLGRGEQFF. For the CDR3, the DNA is TGTCCCTTAGGGAGGGGTGAGCAGTTCTTC.

V gene TRBV30 combines with J gene TRBJ1-5; TRBD1 agrees at 8 bases. Trimming at V came to 5 bases and at J to 2 bases, leaving 8 bases not matched to a gene. Germline values: CDR1 GTSNPN, CDR2 SVGIG (reference sequence). This CDR3 is 15 amino acids long. Written as DNA, the CDR3 is TGTGCCTGGGCCCTAGGACAGGGAGGCAATCAGCCCCAGCATTTT. Residues: CAWALGQGGNQPQHF.

The CDR3 reads CAWNLQLGYTF. CDR3 nucleotides: TGTGCCTGGAACCTCCAGCTGGGCTACACCTTC. The V call is TRBV30, the J call TRBJ1-2, with D uncertain. The CDR3 has 11 residues. Trimming took 4 bases from V and 8 from J, leaving 11 bases between them. Germline-derived CDR1 and CDR2 are GTSNPN and SVGIG (reference sequence).

The genes are TRBV30 and TRBJ1-2; D may be TRBD1 (6 bases). The CDR3 sequence is 13 residues long. The germline V gene encodes CDR1 GTSNPN and CDR2 SVGIG (reference sequence). The V and J ends lost 0 bases and 1 base respectively, with 6 bases between them. The DNA of the CDR3 is TGTGCCTGGAGTGTGGGACATAACTATGGCTACACCTTC. It specifies CAWSVGHNYGYTF.

The V call is TRBV15, the J call TRBJ2-5; perhaps TRBD1 as D (5 bases). Trimming took 2 bases from V and 5 from J, leaving 9 bases between them. The CDR3 covers 13 residues. Germline loops: CDR1 LNHNV, CDR2 YYDKDF (reference sequence). The chain's CDR3 is CATSRPPGETQYF. The DNA of the CDR3 is TGTGCCACCAGCAGACCCCCAGGGGAGACCCAGTACTTC.

V and J are TRBV30 and TRBJ2-2; D unclear. The CDR3 runs 17 residues. Germline-derived CDR1 and CDR2 are GTSNPN and SVGIG (reference sequence). The germline V and J ends were trimmed by 2 bases and 4 bases, with 20 bases remaining between them. The CDR3 loop reads CAWSRPERFSSTGELFF. Here the CDR3 DNA reads TGTGCCTGGAGTAGACCTGAACGCTTTTCCTCCACCGGGGAGCTGTTTTTT.

This chain connects TRBV30 to TRBJ1-1; D unclear. The V gene's germline CDR1 is GTSNPN and CDR2 SVGIG (reference sequence). The CDR3 covers 12 residues. V lost 3 bases, J lost 0 bases, and 5 bases lay in between. Written as DNA, the CDR3 is TGTGCCTGGAGGGCGGTGAACACTGAAGCTTTCTTT. As protein: CAWRAVNTEAFF.

The chain combines TRBV11-2 with TRBJ2-3; a weak D match, TRBD2 (6 bases). V gave up 4 bases and J gave up 1 base, with 9 bases separating them. Germline V gives CDR1 SGHAT, CDR2 FQNNGV. This CDR3 region has 14 residues. CDR3 protein: CASSSGVGTDTQYF. CDR3 DNA: TGTGCCAGCAGCTCGGGGGTCGGCACAGATACGCAGTATTTT. Using reference TRBV11-2 and TRBJ2-3 for the parts outside the CDR3, the full variable domain is EAGVAQSPRYKIIEKRQSVAFWCNPISGHATLYWYQQILGQGPKLLIQFQNNGVVDDSQLPKDRFSAERLKGVDSTLKIQPAKLEDSAVYLCASSSGVGTDTQYFGPGTRLTVL.